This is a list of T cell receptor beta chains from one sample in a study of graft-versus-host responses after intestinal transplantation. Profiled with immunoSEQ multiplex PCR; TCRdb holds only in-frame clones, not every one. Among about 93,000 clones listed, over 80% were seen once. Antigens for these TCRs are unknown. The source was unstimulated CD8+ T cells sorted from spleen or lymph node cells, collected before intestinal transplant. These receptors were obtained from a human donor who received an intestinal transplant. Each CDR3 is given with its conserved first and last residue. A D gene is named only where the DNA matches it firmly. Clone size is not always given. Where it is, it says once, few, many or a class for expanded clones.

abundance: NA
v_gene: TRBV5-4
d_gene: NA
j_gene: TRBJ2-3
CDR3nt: TGTGCCAGCAGCTCGTACAGGGCGAAAGATACGCAGTATTTT
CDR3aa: CASSSYRAKDTQYF

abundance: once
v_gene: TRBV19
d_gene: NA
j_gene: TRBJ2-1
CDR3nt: TGTGCCAGTAGTATGGCCGGGAGCGAGCAGTTCTTC
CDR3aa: CASSMAGSEQFF

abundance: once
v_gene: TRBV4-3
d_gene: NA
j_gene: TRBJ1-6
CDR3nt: TGCGCCAGCAGCCAACTACAGGGTGATAATTCACCCCTCCACTTT
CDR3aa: CASSQLQGDNSPLHF

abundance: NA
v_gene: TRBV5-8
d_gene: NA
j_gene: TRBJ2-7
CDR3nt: TGTGCCAGCAGCTTCCCCGGGAGCTCCTACGAGCAGTACTTC
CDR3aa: CASSFPGSSYEQYF

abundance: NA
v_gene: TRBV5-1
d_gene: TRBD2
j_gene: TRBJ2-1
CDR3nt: TGCGCCAGCAGCTCCGGACTAGCGGGATCCTACAATGAGCAGTTCTTC
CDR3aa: CASSSGLAGSYNEQFF

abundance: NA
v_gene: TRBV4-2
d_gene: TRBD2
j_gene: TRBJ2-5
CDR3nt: TGTGCCAGCAGCCAAGATCTAAGTCTAGCGGGAGGGTCTCCGTACTTC
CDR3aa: CASSQDLSLAGGSPYF

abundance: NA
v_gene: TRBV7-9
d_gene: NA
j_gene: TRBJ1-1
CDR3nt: TGTGCCAGCAGCTCCGCCGGTGACCTGGGGAGGAACACTGAAGCTTTCTTT
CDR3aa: CASSSAGDLGRNTEAFF

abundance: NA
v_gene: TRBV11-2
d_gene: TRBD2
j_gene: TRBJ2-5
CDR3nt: TGTGCCAGCAGCTTAGTCCTATGGACTAGCGGGGGGAAGCAAGAGACCCAGTACTTC
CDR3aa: CASSLVLWTSGGKQETQYF

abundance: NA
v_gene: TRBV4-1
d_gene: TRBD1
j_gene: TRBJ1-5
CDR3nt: TGCGCCAGCAGCCAAGAAGGGGGCCATACCAATCAGCCCCAGCATTTT
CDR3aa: CASSQEGGHTNQPQHF

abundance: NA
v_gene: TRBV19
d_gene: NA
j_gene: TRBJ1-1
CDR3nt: TGTGCCAGTAGGGCGGCGAACACTGAAGCTTTCTTT
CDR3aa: CASRAANTEAFF

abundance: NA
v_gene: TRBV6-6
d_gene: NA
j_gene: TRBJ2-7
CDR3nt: TGTGCCAGCAGTGAGGACTACGAGCAGTACTTC
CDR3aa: CASSEDYEQYF

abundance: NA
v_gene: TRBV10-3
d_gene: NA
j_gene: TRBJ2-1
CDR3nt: TGTGCCATCAGTGAGTTTGCGGGAAGTTACAATGAGCAGTTCTTC
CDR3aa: CAISEFAGSYNEQFF

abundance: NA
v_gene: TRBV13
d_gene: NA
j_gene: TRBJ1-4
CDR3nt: TGTGCCAGCAGCTTACGGTGGGGGGGAGAAAAACTGTTTTTT
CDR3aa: CASSLRWGGEKLFF

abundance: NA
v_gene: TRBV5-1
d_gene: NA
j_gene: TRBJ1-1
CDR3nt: TGCGCCAGCAGCTTTACAGGGAACACTGAAGCTTTCTTT
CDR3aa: CASSFTGNTEAFF

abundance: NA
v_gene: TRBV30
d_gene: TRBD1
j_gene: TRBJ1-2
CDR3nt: TGTGCCTGGAGCCCGGGACAGGGGTATCGCTACACCTTC
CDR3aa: CAWSPGQGYRYTF

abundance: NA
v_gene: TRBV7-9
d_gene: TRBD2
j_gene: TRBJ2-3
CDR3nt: TGTGCCAGCAGCGTGTATAGCGGGGGGTGGCCAGATACGCAGTATTTT
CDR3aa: CASSVYSGGWPDTQYF

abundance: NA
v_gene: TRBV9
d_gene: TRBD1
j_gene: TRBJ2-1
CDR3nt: TGTGCCAGCAGCTCCCAGGACAGGGGGCTAAAGAATGAGCAGTTCTTC
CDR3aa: CASSSQDRGLKNEQFF

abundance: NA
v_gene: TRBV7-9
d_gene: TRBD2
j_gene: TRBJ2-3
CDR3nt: TGTGCCAGCAGCTTAGGGACTAGCGGGAGTACGCAGTATTTT
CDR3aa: CASSLGTSGSTQYF

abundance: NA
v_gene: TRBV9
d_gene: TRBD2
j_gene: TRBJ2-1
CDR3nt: TGTGCCAGCAGCGTAGAGGGCGGGGGGGCCAAGAATGAGCAGTTCTTC
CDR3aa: CASSVEGGGAKNEQFF

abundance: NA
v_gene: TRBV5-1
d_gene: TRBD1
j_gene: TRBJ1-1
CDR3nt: TGCGCCAGCAGCATGGACAGGGCCCTAAGCATGAACACTGAAGCTTTCTTT
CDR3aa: CASSMDRALSMNTEAFF

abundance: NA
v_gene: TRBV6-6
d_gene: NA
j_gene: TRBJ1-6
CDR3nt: TGTGCCAGCAGTTACGGGGGCCCCTATTCACCCCTCCACTTT
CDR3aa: CASSYGGPYSPLHF

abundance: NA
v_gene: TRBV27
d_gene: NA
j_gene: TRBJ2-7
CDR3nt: TGTGCCAGCAGTTTATACCCTCCCGGGACCGCGGGGGAGCAGTACTTC
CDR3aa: CASSLYPPGTAGEQYF

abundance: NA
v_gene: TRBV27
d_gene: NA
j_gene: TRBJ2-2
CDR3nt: TGTGCCAGCAGTTCGACAGGCGTGAACACCGGGGAGCTGTTTTTT
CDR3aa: CASSSTGVNTGELFF

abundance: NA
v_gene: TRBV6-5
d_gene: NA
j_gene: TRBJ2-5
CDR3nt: TGTGCCAGCAGTCTGACTAACCAAGAGACCCAGTACTTC
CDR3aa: CASSLTNQETQYF

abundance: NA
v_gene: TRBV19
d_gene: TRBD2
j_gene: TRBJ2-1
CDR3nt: TGTGCCAGTAGTATAACTAGCGGGACCTACTCCTACAATGAGCAGTTCTTC
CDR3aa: CASSITSGTYSYNEQFF

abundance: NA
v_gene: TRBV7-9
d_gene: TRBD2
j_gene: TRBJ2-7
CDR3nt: TGTGCCAGCAGCTTAGTTTTGCGGGGGGGGTACGAGCAGTACTTC
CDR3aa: CASSLVLRGGYEQYF

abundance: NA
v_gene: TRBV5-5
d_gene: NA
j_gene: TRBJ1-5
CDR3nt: TGTGCCAGCAGCCAAGTGTACTCGGAGTATCGCAATCAGCCCCAGCATTTT
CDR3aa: CASSQVYSEYRNQPQHF

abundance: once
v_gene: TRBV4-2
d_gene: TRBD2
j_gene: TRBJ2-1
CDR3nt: TGTGCCAGCAGCCAAGATTCAAGCGGGGCCCCCTACAATGAGCAGTTCTTC
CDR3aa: CASSQDSSGAPYNEQFF